This is a list of T cell receptor beta chains from one sample in a study of cytomegalovirus exposure and HLA in healthy donors. The method was immunoSEQ multiplex PCR; TCRdb's version includes in-frame clones alone and lacks a portion of them. The sample shows over 100,000 clones, roughly four fifths of them seen only once. Sequencing was performed on PBMCs. The receptors originated from a man aged 30-40 years in good health and CMV-seropositive. CDR3s include the opening cysteine and the closing phenylalanine or tryptophan. D genes are given only for firm matches. Not all rows give a size; the values are once, few, many and, for expanded clones, a class.

abundance | d_gene | j_gene | v_gene | CDR3aa | CDR3nt
- | TRBD2 | TRBJ2-1 | TRBV5-6 | CASSGDGGGLSEQFF | TGTGCCAGCAGCGGTGACGGGGGGGGCCTCTCTGAGCAGTTCTTC
few | TRBD1 | TRBJ2-7 | TRBV6-5 | CASSRQGAGGEQYF | TGTGCCAGCAGTCGACAGGGGGCAGGGGGCGAGCAGTACTTC
- | - | TRBJ2-2 | TRBV5-5 | CASRLTVNTGELFF | TGTGCCAGCAGGCTGACAGTGAACACCGGGGAGCTGTTTTTT
- | TRBD1 | TRBJ2-3 | TRBV5-5 | CASSSPGQGDTQYF | TGTGCCAGCAGCTCACCGGGACAGGGGGATACGCAGTATTTT
- | - | TRBJ2-7 | TRBV6-5 | CASRNLASSYEQYF | TGTGCCAGCAGGAACCTAGCGTCTTCCTACGAGCAGTACTTC
once | - | TRBJ2-5 | TRBV4-2 | CASSPLGGGRTQTQYF | TGTGCCAGCAGCCCGCTTGGGGGGGGCCGAACGCAGACCCAGTACTTC
- | TRBD1 | TRBJ1-6 | TRBV27 | CASSFDIVGTDNSPLHF | TGTGCCAGCAGTTTTGATATAGTCGGGACAGATAATTCACCCCTCCACTTT
- | TRBD2 | TRBJ2-3 | TRBV4-1 | CASSRYSGRVSDTQYF | TGCGCCAGCAGCCGATATAGCGGGAGGGTTTCAGATACGCAGTATTTT
- | - | TRBJ1-5 | TRBV28 | CASSANRGNQPQHF | TGTGCCAGCAGTGCTAACAGGGGCAATCAGCCCCAGCATTTT
- | TRBD2 | TRBJ2-5 | TRBV5-6 | CASSASGGETQYF | TGTGCCAGCAGCGCTAGCGGGGGGGAGACCCAGTACTTC
- | - | TRBJ2-6 | TRBV4-1 | CASSRDRSGANVLTF | TGCGCCAGCAGCCGAGACAGGTCTGGGGCCAACGTCCTGACTTTC
- | TRBD1 | TRBJ1-6 | TRBV7-9 | CASTPGQANSPLHF | TGTGCCAGCACCCCTGGACAGGCCAATTCACCCCTCCACTTT
- | - | TRBJ1-3 | TRBV5-1 | CASSGPQGPSSGNTIYF | TGCGCCAGCAGCGGGCCTCAGGGCCCCAGCTCTGGAAACACCATATATTTT
- | - | TRBJ1-2 | TRBV7-3 | CASSLNQGPRNYGYTF | TGTGCCAGCAGCTTGAATCAGGGTCCTCGTAACTATGGCTACACCTTC
- | TRBD1 | TRBJ1-4 | TRBV9 | CASSVEVSDREKLFF | TGTGCCAGCAGCGTAGAGGTTTCGGACAGGGAAAAACTGTTTTTT
- | - | TRBJ2-7 | TRBV6-1 | CASLLGFGSYEQYF | TGTGCCAGCTTACTAGGGTTTGGCTCCTACGAGCAGTACTTC
once | TRBD2 | TRBJ2-3 | TRBV2 | CASSEGSGIPPSNTDTQYF | TGTGCCAGCAGTGAGGGTAGCGGGATCCCGCCGTCGAACACAGATACGCAGTATTTT
few | - | TRBJ2-5 | TRBV28 | CASQSGGETQYF | TGTGCCAGCCAATCGGGCGGGGAGACCCAGTACTTC
- | - | TRBJ1-3 | TRBV5-4 | CASSRDFEGNTIYF | TGTGCCAGCAGCCGGGACTTCGAGGGAAACACCATATATTTT
- | TRBD1 | TRBJ1-4 | TRBV19 | CASNQGRRGQEKLFF | TGTGCCAGTAACCAAGGTCGCAGGGGGCAAGAAAAACTGTTTTTT
- | - | TRBJ1-1 | TRBV19 | CASSIRAGRNTEAFF | TGTGCCAGTAGTATTAGGGCCGGGAGGAACACTGAAGCTTTCTTT
- | - | TRBJ1-3 | TRBV5-4 | CASSLSGAGNTIYF | TGTGCCAGCAGCTTGTCGGGGGCTGGAAACACCATATATTTT
- | - | TRBJ1-1 | TRBV7-3 | CASSGQPNTEAFF | TGTGCCAGCAGCGGACAGCCGAACACTGAAGCTTTCTTT
- | - | TRBJ1-3 | TRBV6-5 | CASSAFGRNTIYF | TGTGCCAGCAGTGCTTTCGGGAGAAACACCATATATTTT
- | - | TRBJ2-2 | TRBV5-4 | CASSFPTDGELFF | TGTGCCAGCAGCTTTCCGACAGACGGGGAGCTGTTTTTT
- | - | TRBJ2-1 | TRBV7-9 | CSSSLRGYGGARSYNEQFF | TGTTCCAGCAGCTTACGAGGTTACGGCGGGGCCCGCTCCTACAATGAGCAGTTCTTC
- | - | TRBJ1-6 | TRBV5-4 | CASSWGGVVTESPLHF | TGTGCCAGCAGCTGGGGGGGGGTCGTTACGGAATCACCCCTCCACTTT
- | - | TRBJ1-3 | TRBV21-1 | CASSPDKHSGNTIYF | TGTGCCAGCAGCCCTGACAAACACTCTGGAAACACCATATATTTT